A selection of T cell receptor beta chains follows, all from one sample in a study of blood T cell repertoires in COVID-19. Only in-frame clones appear in the TCRdb table, and some are missing; sequencing was by immunoSEQ multiplex PCR. The data contain about 120,000 clones, approximately 82% of them singletons. Sequencing input: peripheral blood. The receptors were sampled from an older man with active or convalescent COVID-19. Each CDR3 is given without its conserved first and last residue. Fields, in order: clone size, V gene, CDR3 length, CDR3 protein. Part of the rows lack a size; the others show once, few, many or a class for expanded clones.

clone_size: NA; v_call: TRBV27; cdr3_length: 13; cdr3_aa: ASSPRDRVNEKLF
clone_size: NA; v_call: TRBV28; cdr3_length: 12; cdr3_aa: ASRNAGLRYEQY
clone_size: NA; v_call: TRBV28; cdr3_length: 12; cdr3_aa: ASSLPRPNYGYT
clone_size: NA; v_call: TRBV7-8; cdr3_length: 9; cdr3_aa: ASSQGGLRY
clone_size: NA; v_call: TRBV19; cdr3_length: 12; cdr3_aa: ASSSRAGHNEQF
clone_size: NA; v_call: TRBV5-1; cdr3_length: 13; cdr3_aa: ASSQNTGGNQPQH
clone_size: few; v_call: TRBV7-9; cdr3_length: 12; cdr3_aa: ASSLGTAIYGYT
clone_size: NA; v_call: TRBV30; cdr3_length: 10; cdr3_aa: AWSRTEYGYT
clone_size: NA; v_call: TRBV6-1; cdr3_length: 11; cdr3_aa: ASSDYGGAGYT
clone_size: NA; v_call: TRBV6-5; cdr3_length: 11; cdr3_aa: ATHRGSGNTIY
clone_size: NA; v_call: TRBV19; cdr3_length: 13; cdr3_aa: ASSELAGGSYEQY
clone_size: few; v_call: TRBV5-4; cdr3_length: 11; cdr3_aa: ASSYQGQNEAF
clone_size: NA; v_call: TRBV6-6; cdr3_length: 13; cdr3_aa: ASLWPGGNTGELF
clone_size: NA; v_call: TRBV18; cdr3_length: 13; cdr3_aa: ASSPGQGGGMRQF
clone_size: NA; v_call: TRBV30; cdr3_length: 15; cdr3_aa: AWAPPLGQGQYYGYT
clone_size: NA; v_call: TRBV9; cdr3_length: 14; cdr3_aa: ASSVRGQGATGELF
clone_size: NA; v_call: TRBV2; cdr3_length: 12; cdr3_aa: ASSGGRGAYEQY
clone_size: NA; v_call: TRBV10-2; cdr3_length: 13; cdr3_aa: ASSESGEAPSPLH
clone_size: NA; v_call: TRBV2; cdr3_length: 12; cdr3_aa: ASSVVAGVGEQY
clone_size: NA; v_call: TRBV25-1; cdr3_length: 13; cdr3_aa: ASSESGIMNTEAF
clone_size: NA; v_call: TRBV24-1; cdr3_length: 15; cdr3_aa: ATSDRTSGDGTDTQY
clone_size: NA; v_call: TRBV27; cdr3_length: 13; cdr3_aa: ASSLTEFYNSPLH
clone_size: NA; v_call: TRBV18; cdr3_length: 11; cdr3_aa: ASSPGTGNGYT
clone_size: NA; v_call: TRBV19; cdr3_length: 10; cdr3_aa: ASGGRGNTIY
clone_size: NA; v_call: TRBV19; cdr3_length: 14; cdr3_aa: ASSSPGTGPNYGYT
clone_size: NA; v_call: TRBV24-1; cdr3_length: 11; cdr3_aa: ATSEPAGVGLY
clone_size: NA; v_call: TRBV29-1; cdr3_length: 10; cdr3_aa: SVGKGDQPQH
clone_size: NA; v_call: TRBV4-2; cdr3_length: 13; cdr3_aa: ASSPDLTGGTEAF
clone_size: once; v_call: TRBV7-3; cdr3_length: 12; cdr3_aa: ASSGKDRVYGYT